This is a list of T cell receptor beta chains from one sample in a study of siplizumab effects on memory and regulatory T cells. Profiled with immunoSEQ multiplex PCR; TCRdb holds only in-frame clones, not every one. The sample contains over 80,000 clones, 87% of which appear only once. The sample was Tregs sorted from blood. The source is a human donor in good health. CDR3s include the opening cysteine and the closing phenylalanine or tryptophan. Fields, in order: J gene, clone size, V gene, D gene, CDR3 protein, CDR3 DNA. A D gene is named only where the DNA matches it firmly. Clone size is given for some rows only: seen once, a few or many times, or a class if the clone is expanded.

j_gene: TRBJ2-1
abundance: -
v_gene: TRBV20-1
d_gene: -
CDR3aa: CSPERGNEQFF
CDR3nt: TGCAGCCCAGAGAGGGGCAATGAGCAGTTCTTC

j_gene: TRBJ2-4
abundance: few
v_gene: TRBV29-1
d_gene: -
CDR3aa: CSVGRVAKNIQYF
CDR3nt: TGCAGCGTTGGCAGGGTGGCCAAAAACATTCAGTACTTC

j_gene: TRBJ1-1
abundance: -
v_gene: TRBV6-1
d_gene: TRBD1
CDR3aa: CASSEFGTVFGSEAFF
CDR3nt: TGTGCCAGCAGTGAATTCGGGACAGTGTTCGGCTCTGAAGCTTTCTTT

j_gene: TRBJ2-2
abundance: -
v_gene: TRBV19
d_gene: TRBD2
CDR3aa: CASSIVSGNIGELFF
CDR3nt: TGTGCCAGTAGTATAGTTAGCGGGAATATCGGGGAGCTGTTTTTT

j_gene: TRBJ1-5
abundance: -
v_gene: TRBV7-6
d_gene: -
CDR3aa: CASSLWGLGQPQHF
CDR3nt: TGTGCCAGCAGCTTATGGGGGTTGGGTCAGCCCCAGCATTTT

j_gene: TRBJ2-7
abundance: -
v_gene: TRBV5-5
d_gene: -
CDR3aa: CASSETDLREYF
CDR3nt: TGTGCCAGCAGCGAAACGGACCTCCGGGAGTACTTC

j_gene: TRBJ2-1
abundance: -
v_gene: TRBV19
d_gene: -
CDR3aa: CASSMLTASRYNEQFF
CDR3nt: TGTGCCAGTAGTATGTTAACAGCGAGCCGCTACAATGAGCAGTTCTTC

j_gene: TRBJ2-1
abundance: few
v_gene: TRBV5-1
d_gene: TRBD1
CDR3aa: CASSLFGSGQGPYNEQFF
CDR3nt: TGCGCCAGCAGCTTGTTCGGTTCGGGACAGGGACCCTACAATGAGCAGTTCTTC

j_gene: TRBJ2-6
abundance: -
v_gene: TRBV19
d_gene: -
CDR3aa: CASTQTGTAGANVLTF
CDR3nt: TGTGCCAGTACCCAAACAGGGACGGCTGGGGCCAACGTCCTGACTTTC

j_gene: TRBJ1-2
abundance: once
v_gene: TRBV12-2
d_gene: -
CDR3aa: CASRFPPDRSPNYGYTF
CDR3nt: TGTGCAAGTCGCTTCCCCCCGGACAGGAGCCCTAACTATGGCTACACCTTC

j_gene: TRBJ2-7
abundance: -
v_gene: TRBV11-2
d_gene: -
CDR3aa: CASSLLYEQYF
CDR3nt: TGTGCCAGCAGCTTACTCTACGAGCAGTACTTC

j_gene: TRBJ1-6
abundance: -
v_gene: TRBV27
d_gene: -
CDR3aa: CASSLSMYSPLHF
CDR3nt: TGTGCCAGCAGTTTATCGATGTATTCACCCCTCCACTTT

j_gene: TRBJ1-1
abundance: once
v_gene: TRBV5-6
d_gene: -
CDR3aa: CASSSPGGEGRGTEAFF
CDR3nt: TGTGCCAGCAGCTCCCCGGGGGGGGAGGGAAGAGGCACCGAAGCTTTCTTT

j_gene: TRBJ2-3
abundance: -
v_gene: TRBV7-9
d_gene: TRBD2
CDR3aa: CASSLGASGGTDTQYF
CDR3nt: TGTGCCAGCAGCTTAGGGGCTAGCGGGGGCACAGATACGCAGTATTTT

j_gene: TRBJ2-7
abundance: -
v_gene: TRBV6-6
d_gene: -
CDR3aa: CASSYVHSLSYEQYF
CDR3nt: TGTGCCAGCAGTTACGTACATTCCCTTTCCTACGAGCAGTACTTC

j_gene: TRBJ1-5
abundance: -
v_gene: TRBV21-1
d_gene: -
CDR3aa: CASSTADRGVNQPQHF
CDR3nt: TGTGCCAGCAGCACTGCGGACAGGGGTGTCAATCAGCCCCAGCATTTT

j_gene: TRBJ2-5
abundance: -
v_gene: TRBV21-1
d_gene: -
CDR3aa: CASSTLQGGETQYF
CDR3nt: TGTGCCAGCAGTACCCTACAGGGCGGAGAGACCCAGTACTTC

j_gene: TRBJ1-2
abundance: -
v_gene: TRBV19
d_gene: TRBD1
CDR3aa: CASSRGQGAPGYTF
CDR3nt: TGTGCCAGTAGTCGGGGACAGGGGGCGCCGGGCTACACCTTC

j_gene: TRBJ2-1
abundance: -
v_gene: TRBV11-2
d_gene: -
CDR3aa: CASSLFRAGALGEEQFF
CDR3nt: TGTGCCAGCAGCTTATTTCGGGCGGGGGCCCTGGGGGAGGAGCAGTTCTTC

j_gene: TRBJ2-3
abundance: -
v_gene: TRBV27
d_gene: -
CDR3aa: CASSLFGYRADTQYF
CDR3nt: TGTGCCAGCAGTTTATTTGGTTATAGGGCAGATACGCAGTATTTT

j_gene: TRBJ2-7
abundance: -
v_gene: TRBV29-1
d_gene: -
CDR3aa: CSVAGYEQYF
CDR3nt: TGCAGCGTGGCAGGGTACGAGCAGTACTTC

j_gene: TRBJ1-5
abundance: -
v_gene: TRBV6-5
d_gene: TRBD1
CDR3aa: CASRGGTGVNQPQHF
CDR3nt: TGTGCCAGCAGGGGGGGGACAGGGGTCAATCAGCCCCAGCATTTT

j_gene: TRBJ1-1
abundance: once
v_gene: TRBV5-1
d_gene: -
CDR3aa: CASSLRPGDENTEAFF
CDR3nt: TGCGCCAGCAGCTTGCGGCCTGGAGACGAAAACACTGAAGCTTTCTTT

j_gene: TRBJ1-5
abundance: few
v_gene: TRBV15
d_gene: -
CDR3aa: CATSRGGWGKPQHF
CDR3nt: TGTGCCACCAGCAGGGGTGGTTGGGGGAAGCCCCAGCATTTT

j_gene: TRBJ2-5
abundance: -
v_gene: TRBV28
d_gene: -
CDR3aa: CASSFVRDQETQYF
CDR3nt: TGTGCCAGCAGTTTTGTCAGGGACCAAGAGACCCAGTACTTC

j_gene: TRBJ1-4
abundance: -
v_gene: TRBV18
d_gene: -
CDR3aa: CASSPGASTNEKLFF
CDR3nt: TGTGCCAGCTCACCGGGGGCGTCAACTAATGAAAAACTGTTTTTT

j_gene: TRBJ1-1
abundance: -
v_gene: TRBV4-1
d_gene: TRBD1
CDR3aa: CASSGSPGQVNTEAFF
CDR3nt: TGCGCCAGCAGCGGCTCCCCCGGACAGGTGAACACTGAAGCTTTCTTT

j_gene: TRBJ1-2
abundance: once
v_gene: TRBV29-1
d_gene: TRBD1
CDR3aa: CSVDRGRDGYTF
CDR3nt: TGCAGCGTTGACAGGGGGCGCGATGGCTACACCTTC

j_gene: TRBJ2-2
abundance: -
v_gene: TRBV7-3
d_gene: TRBD2
CDR3aa: CASSPSSGGSNTGELFF
CDR3nt: TGTGCCAGCAGCCCCTCTAGCGGGGGGTCGAACACCGGGGAGCTGTTTTTT

j_gene: TRBJ2-7
abundance: once
v_gene: TRBV6-5
d_gene: TRBD1
CDR3aa: CASSRTWGQLYEQYF
CDR3nt: TGTGCCAGCAGTAGGACTTGGGGACAGCTCTACGAGCAGTACTTC

j_gene: TRBJ2-3
abundance: -
v_gene: TRBV5-1
d_gene: -
CDR3aa: CASSLYRGSSTDTQYF
CDR3nt: TGCGCCAGCAGCTTGTACCGGGGCTCAAGCACAGATACGCAGTATTTT

j_gene: TRBJ2-5
abundance: -
v_gene: TRBV7-2
d_gene: TRBD1
CDR3aa: CASSLWDRQETQYF
CDR3nt: TGTGCCAGCAGCTTATGGGACAGACAAGAGACCCAGTACTTC

j_gene: TRBJ2-1
abundance: -
v_gene: TRBV11-2
d_gene: -
CDR3aa: CASSLAVNEQFF
CDR3nt: TGTGCCAGCAGCTTAGCGGTTAATGAGCAGTTCTTC

j_gene: TRBJ1-6
abundance: few
v_gene: TRBV5-5
d_gene: -
CDR3aa: CASSPTMEGRGSPLHF
CDR3nt: TGTGCCAGCAGCCCCACCATGGAGGGGAGAGGTTCACCCCTCCACTTT

j_gene: TRBJ2-1
abundance: -
v_gene: TRBV6-5
d_gene: TRBD2
CDR3aa: CATRSGGSYNEQFF
CDR3nt: TGTGCCACCAGAAGCGGGGGATCCTACAATGAGCAGTTCTTC

j_gene: TRBJ1-2
abundance: -
v_gene: TRBV11-2
d_gene: -
CDR3aa: CASSLAPRDSSLLNYGYTF
CDR3nt: TGTGCCAGCAGCCTAGCCCCTCGAGATAGCAGCCTACTTAACTATGGCTACACCTTC

j_gene: TRBJ1-3
abundance: -
v_gene: TRBV6-1
d_gene: -
CDR3aa: CASTAKGNSGNTIYF
CDR3nt: TGTGCCAGCACGGCTAAGGGCAATTCTGGAAACACCATATATTTT

j_gene: TRBJ1-3
abundance: -
v_gene: TRBV2
d_gene: -
CDR3aa: CASSVYRAGNTIYF
CDR3nt: TGTGCCAGCAGTGTTTACAGGGCTGGAAACACCATATATTTT

j_gene: TRBJ1-4
abundance: medium-sized
v_gene: TRBV27
d_gene: -
CDR3aa: CASSLWLNEKLFF
CDR3nt: TGTGCCAGCAGTTTATGGCTGAATGAAAAACTGTTTTTT

j_gene: TRBJ1-6
abundance: -
v_gene: TRBV5-1
d_gene: -
CDR3aa: CASSLVWGGASYNSPLHF
CDR3nt: TGCGCCAGCAGCTTGGTTTGGGGGGGCGCCTCCTATAATTCACCCCTCCACTTT

j_gene: TRBJ2-7
abundance: -
v_gene: TRBV5-1
d_gene: -
CDR3aa: CASSLAQGVNEQYF
CDR3nt: TGCGCCAGCAGCTTGGCCCAGGGTGTGAACGAGCAGTACTTC

j_gene: TRBJ2-7
abundance: -
v_gene: TRBV5-1
d_gene: -
CDR3aa: CASSLGGGATYEQYF
CDR3nt: TGCGCCAGCAGCTTGGGGGGCGGGGCGACCTACGAGCAGTACTTC

j_gene: TRBJ1-2
abundance: -
v_gene: TRBV21-1
d_gene: -
CDR3aa: CASSIFGVVYGYTF
CDR3nt: TGTGCCAGCAGCATTTTCGGGGTCGTCTATGGCTACACCTTC

j_gene: TRBJ2-1
abundance: -
v_gene: TRBV5-1
d_gene: TRBD2
CDR3aa: CASSQSSGVNNEQFF
CDR3nt: TGCGCCAGCAGCCAATCTAGCGGGGTAAACAATGAGCAGTTCTTC

j_gene: TRBJ2-1
abundance: -
v_gene: TRBV4-2
d_gene: TRBD2
CDR3aa: CASSQGGLASNEQFF
CDR3nt: TGTGCCAGCAGCCAAGGGGGACTAGCTTCAAATGAGCAGTTCTTC

j_gene: TRBJ1-1
abundance: few
v_gene: TRBV6-6
d_gene: -
CDR3aa: CASSPGLRAFF
CDR3nt: TGTGCCAGCAGTCCGGGACTAAGAGCTTTCTTT

j_gene: TRBJ2-1
abundance: -
v_gene: TRBV5-6
d_gene: -
CDR3aa: CASSSKHTRLYNEQFF
CDR3nt: TGTGCCAGCAGCTCCAAACATACGAGACTCTACAATGAGCAGTTCTTC

j_gene: TRBJ2-7
abundance: -
v_gene: TRBV5-6
d_gene: TRBD2
CDR3aa: CASSQAGPLYEQYF
CDR3nt: TGTGCCAGCAGCCAAGCGGGGCCCCTCTACGAGCAGTACTTC

j_gene: TRBJ1-1
abundance: -
v_gene: TRBV7-3
d_gene: -
CDR3aa: CASSKSGKRGRTEAFF
CDR3nt: TGTGCCAGCAGCAAATCGGGAAAGAGGGGTCGCACTGAAGCTTTCTTT